A single sample is the source of the 29 T cell receptor beta chains below, sequenced in a study of T cell responses to AZD1222 COVID-19 vaccine. The assay was immunoSEQ multiplex PCR, and TCRdb's table has in-frame clones only and misses some. Here the sample spans tens of thousands of clones, 80% to 95% being singletons. The sequencing here drew on peripheral blood, taken 28 days after the second AZD1222 dose. Receptors were obtained from an adult who received the AZD1222 COVID-19 vaccine.

The sample holds one count of this clone. The V call is TRBV6-5, the J call TRBJ1-6; 7 nucleotides match TRBD1. With 10 bases clipped from V and 9 bases from J, the junction kept 12 bases outside the gene matches. This CDR3 comprises 14 residues. Germline V lookup: CDR1 MNHEY, CDR2 SVGAGI. CDR3 residues: CATWTGSGRSPLHF. In DNA, the CDR3 is TGTGCCACCTGGACAGGCTCTGGGCGTTCACCCCTCCACTTT.

V gene TRBV21-1 combines with J gene TRBJ2-7; the D call of TRBD2 is as the table states it, not checked on the DNA. TRBV21-1 is classified as a pseudogene. The CDR3 runs to 12 residues. The CDR3 nucleotides are TGTGCCAGCGGGGGACTGATCTACGAGCAGTACTTC. Residues: CASGGLIYEQYF.

V is TRBV6-5 and J is TRBJ1-3; D not certain. CDR1 is MNHEY and CDR2 is SVGAGI in the germline V gene. V was clipped by 0 bases and J by 3 bases, with 6 bases between them. CDR3 length equals 14 residues. This chain's CDR3 is CASSYSDVGNTIYF. DNA of the CDR3: TGTGCCAGCAGTTACTCCGACGTTGGAAACACCATATATTTT.

V gene TRBV5-5 combines with J gene TRBJ1-2; no reliable D call. V was cut by 0 bases and J by 4 bases, with 10 bases left in between. In germline, CDR1 is SGHKS, CDR2 YYEKEE (reference sequence). CDR3 length: 14 residues. Here the CDR3 DNA reads TGTGCCAGCAGCTTGGCTCCGGACCTCTATGGCTACACCTTC. Its translation: CASSLAPDLYGYTF.

The chain carries TRBV6-5 and TRBJ2-7; 7 bases line up with TRBD1. With 6 bases clipped from V and 2 bases from J, the junction kept 10 bases outside the gene matches. The germline CDR1 and CDR2 sequences are MNHEY and SVGAGI. The CDR3 runs to 15 residues. In DNA, the CDR3 is TGTGCCAGCAGGGAGACAGGGTCTACGGCCTACGAGCAGTACTTC. This translates into CASRETGSTAYEQYF.

The chain is built from TRBV18 and TRBJ1-2; no clear D. V was pared by 3 bases and J by 0 bases, with 8 bases between. Germline CDR1 is KGHSH and CDR2 is LQKENI. The CDR3 is made up of 14 amino acids. CDR3 sequence (DNA): TGTGCCAGCTCACCTGGAGATCCTAACTATGGCTACACCTTC. It codes for CASSPGDPNYGYTF.

This clone was recorded only once. This rearrangement joins TRBV18 to TRBJ1-5; no firm D call. Germline V gene lookup returns CDR1 KGHSH and CDR2 LQKENI. The CDR3 has 14 residues. Trimming stripped 1 base from V and 1 base from J, with 5 bases between. The CDR3 here is CASSPQASNQPQHF. CDR3 coding DNA: TGTGCCAGCTCACCACAGGCGAGCAATCAGCCCCAGCATTTT.

This chain connects TRBV7-2 to TRBJ1-3, with 9 bases matching TRBD1. V lost 5 bases and J lost 2; bases outside the gene matches: 7. The CDR3 loop spans 16 amino acids. Germline CDR1 is SGHTA and CDR2 is FQGNSA. The CDR3 is CASSPPGQGPGNTIYF. The CDR3 DNA reads TGTGCCAGCAGCCCGCCGGGACAGGGCCCTGGAAACACCATATATTTT.

The rearrangement links TRBV12-2 to TRBJ1-2. TRBV12-2 is flagged as a pseudogene. The CDR3 loop spans 15 amino acids. The CDR3 loop is CASRPPEALFYGYTF. The CDR3 DNA reads as TGTGCAAGTCGCCCTCCCGAGGCTCTCTTCTATGGCTACACCTTC.

The V and J genes are TRBV18 and TRBJ2-1; the D is unclear. Germline V gene data show CDR1 as KGHSH and CDR2 as LQKENI. The germline V and J ends were trimmed by 2 bases and 0 bases, with 8 bases remaining between them. CDR3 length equals 15 residues. In nucleotides, the CDR3 is TGTGCCAGCTCACCAAACGACGGCTCCTACAATGAGCAGTTCTTC. It encodes CASSPNDGSYNEQFF.

This clone was recorded a few times. The chain is built from TRBV7-2 and TRBJ2-3; a weak D match, TRBD2 (5 bases). Germline V gene sequence: CDR1 SGHTA, CDR2 FQGNSA. The germline V and J ends were trimmed by 6 bases and 5 bases, with 12 bases remaining between them. This CDR3 has 13 amino acids. This CDR3 reads CASSRTGLDTQYF. CDR3 bases: TGTGCCAGCAGTCGGACTGGCCTAGATACGCAGTATTTT.

The rearrangement links TRBV5-1 to TRBJ1-1, with a weak D call TRBD1 (5 bases). CDR3 size: 14 residues. Germline CDR1 and CDR2: SGHRS and YFSETQ. Trimming removed 4 bases from V and 1 base from J, with 11 bases in between. The CDR3 DNA sequence: TGCGCCAGCAGCGTAACTACAGGGAACACTGAAGCTTTCTTT. Protein product: CASSVTTGNTEAFF.

This chain connects TRBV29-1 to TRBJ1-2; no clear D gene. CDR3 length equals 12 residues. V shed 1 base and J shed 4 bases, with 7 bases lying between them. CDR1 SQVTM and CDR2 ANQGSEA come from the germline V gene. The CDR3 coding sequence is TGCAGCGTTGAAGCAAGACTCTATGGCTACACCTTC. Encoded protein: CSVEARLYGYTF.

The V gene is TRBV10-2, the J gene TRBJ2-1; D uncertain. Germline CDR1 WSHSY, CDR2 SAAADI. V lost 6 bases and J 8 bases, leaving 11 bases between the germline ends. CDR3 size: 12 residues. CDR3: CASRTLFDEQFF. In DNA form, the CDR3 reads TGCGCCAGCAGGACCTTATTTGATGAGCAGTTCTTC.

The chain recombines TRBV7-9 with TRBJ2-1; D is unresolved. Between the trimmed V and J ends, which lost 4 bases and 8 bases, there was a span of 21 bases. The CDR3 is 16 residues long. Germline-derived CDR1 and CDR2 are SEHNR and FQNEAQ (reference sequence). Here the CDR3 DNA reads TGTGCCAGCAGCTGGGAAAGGGCCCTTTATGTGGATGAGCAGTTCTTC. This encodes CASSWERALYVDEQFF. The variable domain in full, with the rest retrieved from reference TRBV7-9 and TRBJ2-1, is DTGVSQNPRHKITKRGQNVTFRCDPISEHNRLYWYRQTLGQGPEFLTYFQNEAQLEKSRLLSDRFSAERPKGSFSTLEIQRTEQGDSAMYLCASSWERALYVDEQFFGPGTRLTVL.

This clone was detected only once. The rearrangement uses TRBV19 and TRBJ1-2; no clear D gene. The CDR3 sequence is 12 residues long. Germline values: CDR1 LNHDA, CDR2 SQIVND (reference sequence). Trimming pared 6 bases from V and 7 bases from J, leaving 12 bases between. CDR3: CASRVERAGYTF. The CDR3 nucleotides read TGTGCCAGTAGAGTAGAAAGGGCTGGCTACACCTTC.

The J gene is TRBJ1-1, the V gene TRBV19; perhaps TRBD1 as D (5 bases). This CDR3 comprises 14 residues. Germline CDR1 is LNHDA and CDR2 is SQIVND (reference sequence). V lost 0 bases to trimming and J lost 4 bases, with 9 bases between them. The DNA for the CDR3 is TGTGCCAGTAGTATAGACCAGGGACCCACTGAAGCTTTCTTT. Its translation is CASSIDQGPTEAFF.

The rearrangement uses TRBV5-1 and TRBJ2-7; the D is unclear. Germline V CDR1 and CDR2: SGHRS, YFSETQ. The length of the CDR3 is 11 residues. V was trimmed by 5 bases and J by 4 bases, leaving 7 bases between them. CDR3 sequence reads: CASSGGYEQYF. CDR3 bases: TGCGCCAGCAGTGGTGGGTACGAGCAGTACTTC. Supplemented by reference TRBV5-1 and TRBJ2-7, the full variable domain reads KAGVTQTPRYLIKTRGQQVTLSCSPISGHRSVSWYQQTPGQGLQFLFEYFSETQRNKGNFPGRFSGRQFSNSRSEMNVSTLELGDSALYLCASSGGYEQYFGPGTRLTVT.

The chain combines TRBV5-6 with TRBJ2-1; D gene uncertain. The CDR3 runs 12 residues. Trimming stripped 2 bases from V and 4 bases from J, with 4 bases between. Germline loops: CDR1 SGHDT, CDR2 YYEEEE. CDR3 DNA sequence: TGTGCCAGCAGCTTCCAATACAATGAGCAGTTCTTC. This gives the protein CASSFQYNEQFF.

This chain uses TRBV9 with TRBJ1-1, with D unresolved. V was pared by 4 bases and J by 0 bases, with 13 bases between. CDR1 SGDLS and CDR2 YYNGEE come from the germline V gene. CDR3 length: 15 amino acids. The CDR3 region has the DNA TGTGCCAGCAGCCCTCGAGCAGGATTGAACACTGAAGCTTTCTTT. Its translation: CASSPRAGLNTEAFF.

The chain recombines TRBV6-8 with TRBJ2-1, with TRBD2 matching 7 bases. The CDR3 is 13 amino acids. V lost 5 bases to trimming and J lost 10 bases; unmatched junction nucleotides: 8. The V gene's germline CDR1 is MNHGY and CDR2 SAAAGT. CDR3 sequence reads: CASSRDYRKEQFF. CDR3 nucleotide sequence: TGTGCCAGCAGTCGGGACTATAGAAAGGAGCAGTTCTTC.

This clone came up once. This chain connects TRBV11-2 to TRBJ2-3; 7 bases align to TRBD2. The J segment lost 4 bases and the V segment lost 1 base, leaving 2 bases of the junction unmatched. The CDR3 covers 14 residues. The germline gives CDR1 SGHAT, CDR2 FQNNGV. The CDR3 protein is CASSLGLAADTQYF. Written as DNA, the CDR3 is TGTGCCAGCAGCTTAGGACTAGCCGCAGATACGCAGTATTTT.

V gene TRBV10-3 combines with J gene TRBJ2-1, with unresolved D. The CDR3 extends over 16 amino acids. V lost 2 bases and J lost 0, with 11 bases in between. Germline lookup yields CDR1 ENHRY and CDR2 SYGVKD. The CDR3 DNA is TGTGCCATCAGTGAGAGGCCGTCTAGCTCCTACAATGAGCAGTTCTTC. It encodes CAISERPSSSYNEQFF.

V and J are TRBV5-1 and TRBJ2-7; D possibly corresponds to TRBD1 (6 bases). Germline CDR1 SGHRS, CDR2 YFSETQ. Trimming took off 2 bases at V and 5 bases at J, with 17 bases between the two ends. The CDR3 covers 15 residues. This chain's CDR3 is CASSLGIKSGDEQYF. CDR3 coding DNA: TGCGCCAGCAGCTTAGGGATTAAATCAGGGGACGAGCAGTACTTC.

This chain joins TRBV7-2 and TRBJ2-5; tentatively, D is TRBD1 (6 bases). CDR3 length: 15 amino acids. The germline V gene encodes CDR1 SGHTA and CDR2 FQGNSA. V was clipped by 2 bases and J by 0 bases, with 10 bases between them. In nucleotides, the CDR3 is TGTGCCAGCAGCTTAAGTGGGACAAACCAAGAGACCCAGTACTTC. Residues: CASSLSGTNQETQYF.

This clone has a single count. V is TRBV30 and J is TRBJ2-4, with 7 nucleotides matching TRBD2. The CDR3 totals 14 residues. The V gene end was trimmed by 4 bases and the J gene end by 6 bases; junction bases not matched to a gene: 9. Germline CDR1 and CDR2: GTSNPN and SVGIG (reference sequence). As DNA, the CDR3 is TGTGCCTGGACTTCCGGGACTACCAGAAACATTCAGTACTTC. Translation gives CAWTSGTTRNIQYF.

This clone was seen just once. This chain uses TRBV19 with TRBJ2-1; TRBD2 matches at 10 bases. Germline CDR1 and CDR2: LNHDA and SQIVND (reference sequence). The CDR3 spans 15 residues. V shed 5 bases, J shed 3 bases, and the junction held 4 bases outside the gene matches. The CDR3 protein is CASSVTSGIYNEQFF. CDR3 DNA sequence: TGTGCCAGTAGTGTAACTAGCGGGATCTACAATGAGCAGTTCTTC.

The chain has TRBV5-1 and TRBJ2-5; D may match TRBD1 or TRBD2 (6 bases each). CDR1 is SGHRS and CDR2 is YFSETQ in the germline V gene. Trimming stripped 4 bases from V and 5 bases from J, with 12 bases between. The CDR3 runs to 13 residues. The CDR3 protein is CASSRGRMETQYF. Here the CDR3 DNA reads TGCGCCAGCAGCCGGGGGCGCATGGAGACCCAGTACTTC.

The gene calls are TRBV12-3 or TRBV12-4 and TRBJ1-5; the D gene is possibly TRBD1 (6 bases). V was clipped by 5 bases and J by 6 bases, with 11 bases between them. This CDR3 is built from 13 residues. CDR3 loop: CASSRDTGQPQHF. CDR3 coding DNA: TGTGCCAGCAGTCGGGACACGGGTCAGCCCCAGCATTTT.